This T cell receptor (beta chain) was found in a study of beta chain features in type 1 diabetes. The isolated RNA, all of it, was reverse transcribed, so expressed TCRB transcripts were what got sequenced. Assay: immunoSEQ multiplex PCR; the TCRdb copy retains only in-frame clones and omits some. Altogether more than 110,000 clones are present, 6.9% being singletons, with the ten largest covering roughly 1.4%. This clone was seen ten or more times. Sequenced material: central memory CD4+ T cells from blood. The receptor was derived from a woman younger than 45 in good health.

Here the CDR3 reads CAWSVPEGRSGANVLTF. The CDR3 DNA reads as TGTGCCTGGAGTGTACCGGAGGGAAGGTCTGGGGCCAACGTCCTGACTTTC. The chain employs TRBV30 and TRBJ2-6, with D tentatively TRBD2 (6 bases). Germline lookup yields CDR1 GTSNPN and CDR2 SVGIG (reference sequence). This CDR3 comprises 17 residues. V was pared by 0 bases and J by 1 base, with 13 bases between.